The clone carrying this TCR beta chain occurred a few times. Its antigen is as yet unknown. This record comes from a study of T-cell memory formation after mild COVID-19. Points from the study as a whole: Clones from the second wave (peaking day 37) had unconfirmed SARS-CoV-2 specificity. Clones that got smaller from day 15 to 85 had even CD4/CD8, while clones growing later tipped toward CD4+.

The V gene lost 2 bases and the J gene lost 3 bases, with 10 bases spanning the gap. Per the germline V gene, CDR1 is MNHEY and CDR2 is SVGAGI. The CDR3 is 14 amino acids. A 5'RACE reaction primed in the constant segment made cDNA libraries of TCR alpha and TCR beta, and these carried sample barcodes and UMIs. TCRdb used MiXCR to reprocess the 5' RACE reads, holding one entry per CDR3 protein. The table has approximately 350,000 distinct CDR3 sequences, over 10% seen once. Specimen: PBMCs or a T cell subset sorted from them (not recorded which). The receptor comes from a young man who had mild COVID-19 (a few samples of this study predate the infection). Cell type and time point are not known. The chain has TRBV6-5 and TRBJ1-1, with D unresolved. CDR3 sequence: CASSYAAVHTEAFF. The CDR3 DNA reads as TGTGCCAGCAGTTACGCGGCAGTTCACACTGAAGCTTTCTTT.